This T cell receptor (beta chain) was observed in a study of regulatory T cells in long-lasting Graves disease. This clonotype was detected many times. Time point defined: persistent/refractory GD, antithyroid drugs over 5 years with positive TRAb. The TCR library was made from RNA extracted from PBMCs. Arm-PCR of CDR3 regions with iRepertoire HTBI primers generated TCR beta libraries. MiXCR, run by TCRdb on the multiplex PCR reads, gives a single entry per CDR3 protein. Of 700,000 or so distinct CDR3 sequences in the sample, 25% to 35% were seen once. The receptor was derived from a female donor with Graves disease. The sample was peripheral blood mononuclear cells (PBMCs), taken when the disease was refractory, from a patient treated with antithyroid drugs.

The CDR3 loop is CSASSGGEGYTF. The DNA for the CDR3 is TGCAGTGCTAGTTCGGGGGGGGAAGGCTACACCTTC. The chain links TRBV20-1 to TRBJ1-2; a weak D match, TRBD1 (5 bases). From germline, CDR1 is DFQATT and CDR2 SNEGSKA (reference sequence). This CDR3 has 12 amino acids. V was clipped by 3 bases and J by 8 bases, with 13 bases between them.